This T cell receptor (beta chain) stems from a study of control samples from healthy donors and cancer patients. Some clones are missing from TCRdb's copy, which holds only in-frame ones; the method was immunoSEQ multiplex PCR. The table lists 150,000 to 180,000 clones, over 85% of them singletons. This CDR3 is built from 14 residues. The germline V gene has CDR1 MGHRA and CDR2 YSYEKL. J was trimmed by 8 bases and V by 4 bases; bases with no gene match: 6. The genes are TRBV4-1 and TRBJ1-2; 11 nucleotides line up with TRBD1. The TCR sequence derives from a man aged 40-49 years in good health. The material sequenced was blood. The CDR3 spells CASSPPGQGGGYTF. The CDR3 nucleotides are TGCGCCAGCAGCCCCCCGGGACAGGGGGGCGGCTACACCTTC.